This T cell receptor (beta chain) was recovered during a study of T cell changes during pregnancy in multiple sclerosis. The CDR3 is 14 amino acids. Trimming took 4 bases from V and 5 from J, leaving 14 bases between them. Germline assignment: CDR1 MGHRA and CDR2 YSYEKL. This table comes from immunoSEQ multiplex PCR, and its TCRdb copy is limited to in-frame clones, with some not included. Of tens of thousands of clones in the sample, about 88% were seen once. The V and J genes are TRBV4-1 and TRBJ1-1, with a possible D match to TRBD1 (6 bases). The receptor was derived from a female donor with multiple sclerosis, enrolled in a pregnancy study. The sample here was CD8+ T cells from peripheral blood mononuclear cells, taken before pregnancy. CDR3 residues: CASSRVGGGTEAFF. The DNA for the CDR3 is TGCGCCAGCAGCCGAGTAGGGGGAGGGACTGAAGCTTTCTTT.